The 23 T cell receptor beta chains below come from one sample, sequenced in a study of T cells in Graves' hyperthyroidism and ophthalmopathy. Amplification targeted TCR beta CDR3 regions from RNA transcripts. The HTBI primer set drove a first-round RT-PCR of the TCR CDR3. TCRdb reprocessed the multiplex PCR reads with MiXCR, giving one entry per CDR3 protein. The table has around 390,000 distinct CDR3 sequences, about 14% seen once. Sample: blood. The receptors here all came from a woman in her twenties or thirties with Graves' ophthalmopathy.

This clonotype was seen ten or more times. V usage is TRBV29-1 and J usage is TRBJ2-3; tentatively, D is TRBD1 (7 bases). The CDR3 covers 15 residues. Germline values: CDR1 SQVTM, CDR2 ANQGSEA. V lost 3 bases to trimming and J lost 0 bases, with 13 bases between them. The CDR3 sequence is CSVEEGQRSTDTQYF. CDR3 DNA: TGCAGCGTTGAGGAGGGACAGAGGAGCACAGATACGCAGTATTTT.

This clonotype showed up many times. The CDR3 here is CAHARQAYQPQHF. In DNA form, the CDR3 reads TGTGCCCACGCCCGACAGGCCTATCAGCCCCAGCATTTT. The chain uses TRBV6-1 and TRBJ1-5; tentatively, D is TRBD1 (6 bases). Germline CDR1 reads MNHNS; CDR2 reads SASEGT. This CDR3 is 13 amino acids long. Trimming cost V 11 bases and J 5 bases, with 16 bases left between them.

This clonotype has ten or more counts. The V gene is TRBV6-1, the J gene TRBJ2-7; 7 nucleotides align to TRBD2. The germline gives CDR1 MNHNS, CDR2 SASEGT. CDR3 length: 14 amino acids. J lost 5 bases, V lost 5 bases, and 9 bases had no gene match. The CDR3 here is CASSPGGSRDEQYF. CDR3 bases: TGTGCCAGCAGTCCGGGAGGCTCCAGGGACGAGCAGTACTTC.

This clonotype has ten or more counts. V and J are TRBV13 and TRBJ2-5; TRBD1 agrees at 7 bases. The CDR3 is made up of 15 amino acids. The junction had 8 bases not matched to a gene; V was cut back by 5 bases and J by 2 bases. Germline assignment: CDR1 PRHDT and CDR2 FYEKMQ (reference sequence). The CDR3: CASSTATGKQETQYF. In nucleotides, the CDR3 is TGTGCCAGCAGCACAGCGACAGGGAAACAAGAGACCCAGTACTTC.

This clonotype was seen at least ten times. This chain joins TRBV11-3 and TRBJ1-4; D uncertain. In germline, CDR1 is SGHNT, CDR2 YENEEA. The CDR3 is 12 residues long. V was pared by 6 bases and J by 8 bases, with 10 bases between. The CDR3 DNA is TGTGCCAGCAGTGGCCGGGGAGAAAAACTGTTTTTT. Its translation: CASSGRGEKLFF.

A word on this clonotype: This may arise from a read error, as a much more abundant clone is one base away. DNA of the CDR3: TGTGCCTGGGGTGCAGGGGATGGAAACACCATATATTTT. Protein product: CAWGAGDGNTIYF. This chain joins TRBV30 and TRBJ1-3; D perhaps matches TRBD1 (6 bases). V lost 5 bases, J lost 3 bases, and 11 bases lay in between. CDR3 length equals 13 residues. CDR1 GTSNPN and CDR2 SVGIG come from the germline V gene (reference sequence).

This clonotype was seen only a few times. The rearrangement joins TRBV28 to TRBJ1-6; 8 nucleotides agree with TRBD1. V shed 3 bases and J 11 bases; nucleotides not matched to a gene: 15. This CDR3 contains 17 residues. The germline CDR1 and CDR2 sequences are MDHEN and SYDVKM. CDR3 DNA: TGTGCCAGCAGTTTTCTCGAGACGGGACAGGTCAATCCACCCCTCCACTTT. Translated: CASSFLETGQVNPPLHF. The whole variable domain, filled in from reference TRBV28 and TRBJ1-6, reads DVKVTQSSRYLVKRTGEKVFLECVQDMDHENMFWYRQDPGLGLRLIYFSYDVKMKEKGDIPEGYSVSREKKERFSLILESASTNQTSMYLCASSFLETGQVNPPLHFGNGTRLTVT.

This clonotype has only a few counts. The chain has TRBV9 and TRBJ2-5; TRBD2 agrees at 8 bases. The ends lost 0 bases at V and 3 bases at J; junction bases unmatched: 19. The germline CDR1 and CDR2 sequences are SGDLS and YYNGEE. This CDR3 contains 20 residues. The CDR3 nucleotides read TGTGCCAGCAGCGTAGAAGGGCTAGCGGGCTACAAGGCTTTTAAAGAGACCCAGTACTTC. Its protein is CASSVEGLAGYKAFKETQYF. The entire variable domain, with the rest obtained from reference TRBV9 and TRBJ2-5, is as follows: DSGVTQTPKHLITATGQRVTLRCSPRSGDLSVYWYQQSLDQGLQFLIQYYNGEERAKGNILERFSAQQFPDLHSELNLSSLELGDSALYFCASSVEGLAGYKAFKETQYFGPGTRLLVL.

This clonotype has only a few counts. The chain carries TRBV29-1 and TRBJ2-5; TRBD2 matches at 9 bases. The length of the CDR3 is 14 residues. V lost 7 bases and J lost 1; bases outside the gene matches: 7. The germline gives CDR1 SQVTM, CDR2 ANQGSEA. CDR3 in DNA: TGCAGCGGAATGAATAGCGGGGGCCAAGAGACCCAGTACTTC. Its protein is CSGMNSGGQETQYF.

This chain connects TRBV6-5 to TRBJ2-3; D gene uncertain. The CDR3 runs 13 residues. Trimming stripped 4 bases from V and 2 bases from J, with 7 bases between. Germline-derived CDR1 and CDR2 are MNHEY and SVGAGI. The DNA for the CDR3 is TGTGCCAGCAGTTCACATAACACAGATACGCAGTATTTT. This gives the protein CASSSHNTDTQYF.

This clonotype was picked up many times. The chain is built from TRBV5-1 and TRBJ1-4; weak D call: TRBD1 (6 bases). With 0 bases removed from V and 6 bases from J, the gap between germline ends came to 15 bases. Germline V gives CDR1 SGHRS, CDR2 YFSETQ. This CDR3 contains 16 residues. DNA of the CDR3: TGCGCCAGCAGCTTGGGACAGGTGGGAGTCGATGAAAAACTGTTTTTT. Amino acid sequence: CASSLGQVGVDEKLFF.

This clonotype was found a few times. This chain uses TRBV16 with TRBJ1-2; no clear D gene. The ends were cut back, 1 base at V and 7 bases at J, with 7 bases in the middle. Per the germline V gene, CDR1 is KGHSY and CDR2 is FQNENV. The CDR3 has 12 amino acids. Written as DNA, the CDR3 is TGTGCCAGCAGCCAATTAGTGTTTGGCTACACCTTC. It codes for CASSQLVFGYTF.

This clonotype was counted at least ten times. The chain couples TRBV6-1 to TRBJ1-1, with D possibly TRBD1 on 5 matching bases. V gave up 5 bases and J gave up 0 bases, with 19 bases separating them. This CDR3 contains 17 residues. The V gene's germline CDR1 is MNHNS and CDR2 SASEGT. The CDR3 spells CASSLIGGARMNTEAFF. The DNA for the CDR3 is TGTGCCAGCAGTCTCATCGGTGGGGCAAGAATGAACACTGAAGCTTTCTTT.

This clonotype was observed at least ten times. The chain employs TRBV2 and TRBJ2-3; 8 nucleotides agree with TRBD2. This CDR3 comprises 15 residues. V lost 7 bases and J lost 2; bases outside the gene matches: 8. The V gene's germline CDR1 is SNHLY and CDR2 FYNNEI. The CDR3 protein is CASKSRLAFTDTQYF. The CDR3 DNA follows: TGTGCCAGCAAGTCGAGACTAGCGTTCACAGATACGCAGTATTTT.

This clonotype was recorded many times. This chain links TRBV11-3 with TRBJ2-5; D gene unclear. The CDR3 has 14 residues. V lost 5 bases, J lost 0 bases, and 10 bases lay in between. The germline V gene encodes CDR1 SGHNT and CDR2 YENEEA. This chain's CDR3 is CASSLTINQETQYF. The CDR3 DNA reads as TGTGCCAGCAGCCTAACTATCAACCAAGAGACCCAGTACTTC.

This clonotype was detected many times. The V and J genes are TRBV3-1 and TRBJ1-5; D call uncertain. Germline V gene sequence: CDR1 LGHDT, CDR2 YNNKEL (reference sequence). Trimming took 1 base from V and 0 from J, leaving 7 bases between them. The CDR3 is 15 residues long. As DNA, the CDR3 is TGTGCCAGCAGCCAAGGGTTGGATAGCAATCAGCCCCAGCATTTT. Residues: CASSQGLDSNQPQHF. The full variable domain, with the rest looked up from reference TRBV3-1 and TRBJ1-5, is DTAVSQTPKYLVTQMGNDKSIKCEQNLGHDTMYWYKQDSKKFLKIMFSYNNKELIINETVPNRFSPKSPDKAHLNLHINSLELGDSAVYFCASSQGLDSNQPQHFGDGTRLSIL.

Ten or more counts support this clonotype. The chain couples TRBV7-8 to TRBJ2-7, with 8 bases aligning to TRBD1. This CDR3 is built from 15 residues. Per the germline V gene, CDR1 is SGHVS and CDR2 is FQNEAQ. V lost 5 bases to trimming and J lost 1 base; unmatched junction nucleotides: 7. The CDR3 loop reads CASSTGQEDSYEQYF. The CDR3 bases are TGTGCCAGCAGCACGGGACAGGAAGATTCCTACGAGCAGTACTTC.

This clonotype has a handful of counts. This rearrangement joins TRBV19 to TRBJ2-2; 8 bases match TRBD2. The CDR3 runs 15 residues. With V trimmed by 3 bases and J by 8 bases, 8 bases remained unmatched. The germline V gene has CDR1 LNHDA and CDR2 SQIVND (reference sequence). The CDR3 DNA follows: TGTGCCAGTAGTATTCGGACTAGCTTTGCGGGGGAGCTGTTTTTT. Its translation: CASSIRTSFAGELFF. Full variable domain (remainder filled in from reference TRBV19 and TRBJ2-2): DGGITQSPKYLFRKEGQNVTLSCEQNLNHDAMYWYRQDPGQGLRLIYYSQIVNDFQKGDIAEGYSVSREKKESFPLTVTSAQKNPTAFYLCASSIRTSFAGELFFGEGSRLTVL.

This clonotype was detected many times. The genes are TRBV11-2 and TRBJ2-6; TRBD1 aligns across 7 bases. Germline V gene sequence: CDR1 SGHAT, CDR2 FQNNGV. The J segment lost 2 bases and the V segment lost 6 bases, leaving 13 bases of the junction unmatched. The CDR3 has 18 residues. The CDR3 coding sequence is TGTGCCAGCAGACACCGTTGGACAGGTGGGGCTGGGGCCAACGTCCTGACTTTC. Protein: CASRHRWTGGAGANVLTF.

In DNA form, the CDR3 reads TGTGCCCGCCGTGAAGAGCCGATGGACGGGCCCCAAGAGACCCAGTACTTC. This codes for CARREEPMDGPQETQYF. The chain joins TRBV2 to TRBJ2-5; the D is unclear. This CDR3 is built from 17 residues. CDR1 is SNHLY, CDR2 FYNNEI, per germline. V was pared by 11 bases and J by 1 base, with 26 bases between.

This clonotype was found many times. J is TRBJ2-5 and V is TRBV7-9, with TRBD1 matching over 9 bases. This CDR3 comprises 15 residues. J lost 2 bases, V lost 2 bases, and 3 bases had no gene match. The germline CDR1 and CDR2 sequences are SEHNR and FQNEAQ (reference sequence). CDR3 protein: CASSLFGTGQETQYF. CDR3 coding DNA: TGTGCCAGCAGCTTATTTGGGACAGGGCAAGAGACCCAGTACTTC.

This clonotype was observed at least ten times. This chain links TRBV4-1 with TRBJ1-2, with a tentative D call TRBD1 (5 bases). CDR1 is MGHRA, CDR2 YSYEKL, per germline. The CDR3 is 15 amino acids. V was cut by 4 bases and J by 4 bases, with 16 bases left in between. The CDR3 region is CASSPAAMGTYGYTF. The CDR3 coding sequence is TGCGCCAGCAGCCCCGCAGCCATGGGGACCTATGGCTACACCTTC.

This clonotype was seen a few times. CDR3 in amino acids: CASSRGGQSSYNEQFF. The CDR3 coding sequence is TGTGCCAGCAGTCGTGGTGGTCAGAGCTCCTACAATGAGCAGTTCTTC. This chain connects TRBV28 to TRBJ2-1, with D unclear. Germline values: CDR1 MDHEN, CDR2 SYDVKM. Trimming left V 5 bases short and J 0 bases short, with 14 bases between. The CDR3 consists of 16 residues.